This T cell receptor (beta chain) appears in the sequencing data of a study of shared clonotypes between healthy human individuals. Study-level information: Plates per donor: three CD4 naive, three CD4 memory, two CD8 naive, one CD8 memory.

There are 15 residues in the CDR3. From germline, CDR1 is SGDLS and CDR2 YYNGEE. The V end was cut by 3 bases, the J end by 3 bases, with 15 bases between. Cells designated naive CD8 were CD45RO-negative and were positively selected for CCR7, with terminally differentiated effector memory CD45RA+ cells excluded. Study observations and caveats: Among a few donors, approximately 5% of naive CD4 clonotypes were found in common.

A note on this clone: Antigen: not known.

Sequencing used immunoSEQ multiplex PCR; TCRdb keeps in-frame clones, though not all of them. The table shows about 1.9 million clones, with 93% occurring only once. This clonotype originated in a man between 18 and 35 years old in good health. Some clones in this sample may be carry-over from other donors' samples. The V gene is TRBV9, the J gene TRBJ1-1; no clear D. Sequencing used naive CD8+ T cells from PBMCs. This CDR3 reads CASSAFEKRDTEAFF. The CDR3 DNA follows: TGTGCCAGCAGCGCCTTCGAAAAGAGGGACACTGAAGCTTTCTTT.